Below, 3 T cell receptor beta chains from the same sample are listed, as sequenced in a study of cytomegalovirus exposure and HLA in healthy donors. PCR used 60 Vbeta primers and 13 Jbeta primers. Only in-frame clones appear in the TCRdb table, and some are missing; sequencing was by immunoSEQ multiplex PCR. Among about 140,000 clones listed, around 68% were seen once. The sequencing sample was made of PBMCs. The origin of the receptors is a man younger than 40 in good health and CMV-seropositive.

There are a few counts of this clone. The J gene is TRBJ1-3, the V gene TRBV28; no clear D gene. The CDR3 is 14 amino acids. Between the trimmed V and J ends, which lost 3 bases and 3 bases, there was a span of 9 bases. Germline assignment: CDR1 MDHEN and CDR2 SYDVKM. Here the CDR3 DNA reads TGTGCCAGCAGTTTCGGTACGCATGGAAACACCATATATTTT. Translation gives CASSFGTHGNTIYF.

The genes are TRBV12-5 and TRBJ1-5; D perhaps matches TRBD1 (5 bases). The CDR3 loop spans 14 amino acids. The germline gives CDR1 LGHNT, CDR2 FRNRAP. With 6 bases removed from V and 6 bases from J, the gap between germline ends came to 15 bases. CDR3 amino acids: CASGLGGGGQPQHF. Written as DNA, the CDR3 is TGTGCTAGTGGACTGGGGGGGGGTGGTCAGCCCCAGCATTTT.

This clone was seen a handful of times. The V gene is TRBV6-1, the J gene TRBJ2-3, with 7 positions matching TRBD2. The germline CDR1 and CDR2 sequences are MNHNS and SASEGT. V shed 1 base and J 2 bases; nucleotides not matched to a gene: 3. The CDR3 covers 15 residues. The CDR3 nucleotides are TGTGCCAGCAGTGAAGAGGGGAGGGTCACAGATACGCAGTATTTT. Translated, it gives CASSEEGRVTDTQYF.